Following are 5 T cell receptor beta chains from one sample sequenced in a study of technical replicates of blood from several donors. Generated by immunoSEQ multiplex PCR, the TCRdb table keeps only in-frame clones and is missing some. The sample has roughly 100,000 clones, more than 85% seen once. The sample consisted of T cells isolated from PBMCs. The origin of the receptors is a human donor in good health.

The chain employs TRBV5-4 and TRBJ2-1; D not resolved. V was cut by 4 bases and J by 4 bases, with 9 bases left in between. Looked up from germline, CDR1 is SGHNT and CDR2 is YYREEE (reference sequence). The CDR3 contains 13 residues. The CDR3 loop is CASSHPDYNEQFF. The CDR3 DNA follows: TGTGCCAGCAGCCACCCAGATTACAATGAGCAGTTCTTC.

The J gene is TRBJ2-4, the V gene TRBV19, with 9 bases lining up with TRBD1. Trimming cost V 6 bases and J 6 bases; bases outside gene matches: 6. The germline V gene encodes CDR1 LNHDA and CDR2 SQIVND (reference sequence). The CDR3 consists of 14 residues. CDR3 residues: CASSFGQGLNIQYF. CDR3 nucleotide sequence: TGTGCCAGTAGCTTTGGACAGGGGTTAAACATTCAGTACTTC.

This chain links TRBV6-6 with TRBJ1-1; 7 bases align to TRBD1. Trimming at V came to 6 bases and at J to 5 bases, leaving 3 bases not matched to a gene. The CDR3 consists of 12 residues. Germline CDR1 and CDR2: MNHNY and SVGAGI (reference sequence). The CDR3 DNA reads TGTGCCAGCAGACAGGGGTGGACTGAAGCTTTCTTT. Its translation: CASRQGWTEAFF.

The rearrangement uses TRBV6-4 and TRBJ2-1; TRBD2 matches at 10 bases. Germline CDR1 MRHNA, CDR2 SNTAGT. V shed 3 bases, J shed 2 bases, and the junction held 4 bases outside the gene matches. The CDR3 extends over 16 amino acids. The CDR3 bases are TGTGCCAGCAGTGAAGGGCTAGCGGGAGCCTACAATGAGCAGTTCTTC. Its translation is CASSEGLAGAYNEQFF.

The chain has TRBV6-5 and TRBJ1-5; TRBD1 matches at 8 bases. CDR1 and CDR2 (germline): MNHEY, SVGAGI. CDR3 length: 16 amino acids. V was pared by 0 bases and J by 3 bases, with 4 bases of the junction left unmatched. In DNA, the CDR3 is TGTGCCAGCAGTTACTCCAGGACAGGGAACAATCAGCCCCAGCATTTT. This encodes CASSYSRTGNNQPQHF.